The clone carrying this TCR beta chain was detected ten times or more. Its antigen is as yet unknown. In TCRdb, the 5' RACE reads were re-called with MiXCR into one record per CDR3 protein. Among about 86,000 distinct CDR3 sequences listed, around an eighth were seen once. These data are taken from a study of spatial heterogeneity in lung cancer. Background on the study: Beta-chain sequences consistently outnumbered alpha-chain sequences in detection. Study-level findings and limits: Ubiquitous, expanded tumor-derived TCRs were more frequently observed in blood at resection than at follow-up.

Time point given: sample taken at primary tumor resection. Without sorting, whole RNA was sequenced from tumor, nontumor lung or frozen PBMC. Donation came from approximately 69 patients with untreated early-stage non-small cell lung cancer. Trimming stripped 0 bases from V and 7 bases from J, with 7 bases between. CDR3 length: 14 residues. Germline values: CDR1 MNHNS, CDR2 SASEGT. The specimen was PBMCs, collected at surgery. This sequence joins TRBV6-1 and TRBJ1-6, with D possibly being TRBD1 (5 bases). The TCR was taken from a male donor with early-stage non-small cell lung cancer. The chain's CDR3 is CASSEAGENSPLHF. CDR3 nucleotide sequence: TGTGCCAGCAGTGAAGCAGGGGAAAATTCACCCCTCCACTTT.